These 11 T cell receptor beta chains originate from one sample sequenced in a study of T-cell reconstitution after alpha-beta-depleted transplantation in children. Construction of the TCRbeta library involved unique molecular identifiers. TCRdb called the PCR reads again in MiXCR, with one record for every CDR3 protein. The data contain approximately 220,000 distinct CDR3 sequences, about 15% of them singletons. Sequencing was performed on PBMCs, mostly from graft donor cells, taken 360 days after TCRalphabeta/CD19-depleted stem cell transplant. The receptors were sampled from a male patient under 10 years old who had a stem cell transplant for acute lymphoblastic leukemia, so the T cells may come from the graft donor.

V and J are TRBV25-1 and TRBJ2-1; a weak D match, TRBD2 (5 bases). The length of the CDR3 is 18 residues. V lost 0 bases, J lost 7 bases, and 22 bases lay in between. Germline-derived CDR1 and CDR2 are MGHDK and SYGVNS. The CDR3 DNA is TGTGCCAGCAGTGAATATATTTCCTCCGAGGGTTATACAAATGAGCAGTTCTTC. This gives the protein CASSEYISSEGYTNEQFF.

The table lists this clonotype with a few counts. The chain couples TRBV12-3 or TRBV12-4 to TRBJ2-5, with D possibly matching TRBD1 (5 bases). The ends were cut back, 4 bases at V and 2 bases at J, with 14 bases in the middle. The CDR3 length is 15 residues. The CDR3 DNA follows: TGTGCCAGCAGTTCCCTAACAGGTCCGCAAGAGACCCAGTACTTC. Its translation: CASSSLTGPQETQYF.

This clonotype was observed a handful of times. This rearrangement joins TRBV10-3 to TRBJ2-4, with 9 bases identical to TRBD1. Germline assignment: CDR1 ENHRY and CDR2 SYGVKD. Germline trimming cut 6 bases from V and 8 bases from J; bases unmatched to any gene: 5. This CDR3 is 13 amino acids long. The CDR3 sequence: CAIRGQGGDIQYF. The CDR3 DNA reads TGTGCCATCAGGGGACAGGGTGGGGACATTCAGTACTTC.

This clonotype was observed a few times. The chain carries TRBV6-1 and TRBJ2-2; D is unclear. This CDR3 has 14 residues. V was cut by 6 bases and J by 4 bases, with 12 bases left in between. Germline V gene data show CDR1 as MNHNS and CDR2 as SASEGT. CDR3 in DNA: TGTGCCAGCAGCCCAGCGCCGGGCACCGGGGAGCTGTTTTTT. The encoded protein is CASSPAPGTGELFF.

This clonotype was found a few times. In DNA, the CDR3 is TGTGCCAGCAGCTTAGTGGCCAGCGGGACCTACGAGCAGTACTTC. Translating gives CASSLVASGTYEQYF. This chain joins TRBV7-2 and TRBJ2-7; 7 nucleotides align to TRBD2. The V gene end was trimmed by 1 base and the J gene end by 2 bases; junction bases not matched to a gene: 5. The CDR3 is 15 amino acids. Per germline, CDR1 SGHTA and CDR2 FQGNSA.

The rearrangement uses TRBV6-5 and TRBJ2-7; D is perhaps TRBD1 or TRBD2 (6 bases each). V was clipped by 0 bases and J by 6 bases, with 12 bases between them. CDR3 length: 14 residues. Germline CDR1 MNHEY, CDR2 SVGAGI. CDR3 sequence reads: CASSYSKGGSEQYF. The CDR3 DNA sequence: TGTGCCAGCAGTTACTCGAAGGGGGGATCCGAGCAGTACTTC.

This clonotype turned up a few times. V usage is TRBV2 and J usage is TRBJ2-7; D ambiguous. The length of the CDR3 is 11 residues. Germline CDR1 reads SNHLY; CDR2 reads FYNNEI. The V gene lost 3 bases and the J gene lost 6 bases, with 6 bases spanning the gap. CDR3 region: CASSDAPEQYF. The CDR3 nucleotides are TGTGCCAGCAGTGATGCCCCCGAGCAGTACTTC.

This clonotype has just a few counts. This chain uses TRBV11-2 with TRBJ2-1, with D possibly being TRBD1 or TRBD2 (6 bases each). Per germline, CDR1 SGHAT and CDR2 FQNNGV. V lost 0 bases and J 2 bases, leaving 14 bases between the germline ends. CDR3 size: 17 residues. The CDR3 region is CASSLDHRGVTYNEQFF. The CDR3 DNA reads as TGTGCCAGCAGCTTAGATCATAGGGGGGTTACCTACAATGAGCAGTTCTTC.

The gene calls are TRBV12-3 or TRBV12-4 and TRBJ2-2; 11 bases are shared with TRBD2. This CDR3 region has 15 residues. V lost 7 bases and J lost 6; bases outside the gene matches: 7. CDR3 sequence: CASTPTSGAAGELFF. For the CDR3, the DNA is TGTGCCAGCACCCCGACTAGCGGGGCGGCCGGGGAGCTGTTTTTT.

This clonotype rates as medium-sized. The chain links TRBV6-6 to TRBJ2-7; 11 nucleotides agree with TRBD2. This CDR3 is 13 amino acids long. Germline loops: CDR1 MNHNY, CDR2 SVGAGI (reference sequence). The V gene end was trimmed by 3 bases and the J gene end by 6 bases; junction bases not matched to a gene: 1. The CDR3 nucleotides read TGTGCCAGCAGTTATGGGACTAGCGGCGAGCAGTACTTC. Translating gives CASSYGTSGEQYF.

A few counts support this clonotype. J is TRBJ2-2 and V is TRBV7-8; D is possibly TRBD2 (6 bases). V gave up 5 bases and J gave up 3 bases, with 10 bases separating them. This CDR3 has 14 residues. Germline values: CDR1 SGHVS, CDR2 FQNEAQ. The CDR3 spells CASSHAGYTGELFF. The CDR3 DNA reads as TGTGCCAGCAGCCACGCGGGGTACACCGGGGAGCTGTTTTTT.